This TCR beta chain originates from a study of cytomegalovirus exposure and HLA in healthy donors. Primers included in the PCR were 60 Vbeta and 13 Jbeta primers. TCRdb's table, derived via immunoSEQ multiplex PCR, lists solely in-frame clones and lacks some. Of about 130,000 clones detected, roughly 79% appear once; the ten largest clones hold about 2.5%. Trimming pared 2 bases from V and 3 bases from J, leaving 11 bases between. This CDR3 has 15 amino acids. Germline loops: CDR1 LNHDA, CDR2 SQIVND (reference sequence). Study-wide results and caveats: Within a later analysis, the majority of CMV-associated TCR beta chains appeared HLA-restricted.

This clone is a singleton in its sample. Its antigen is unknown. This clonotype was sampled from a boy younger than 10 in good health and CMV-seronegative. The chain uses TRBV19 and TRBJ2-1, with TRBD1 as a possible D gene (6 bases). Specimen: PBMCs. The CDR3 bases are TGTGCCAGTAGTATATGGGGGCAGGACTACAATGAGCAGTTCTTC. Translated: CASSIWGQDYNEQFF.